This is a list of T cell receptor beta chains from one sample in a study of blood T cells in healthy people across ages. A single record per CDR3 protein comes from TCRdb applying MiXCR to the 5' RACE reads. The sample carries 650,000 to 1,000,000 distinct CDR3 sequences, 30% to 45% recorded once. The sample consisted of blood. These receptors all stem from a young man in good health. CDR3s include the opening cysteine and the closing phenylalanine or tryptophan. A D gene is named only where the DNA matches it firmly. Clone size is given for some rows only: seen once, a few or many times, or a class if the clone is expanded.

clone_size | j_call | v_call | d_call | cdr3_aa | cdr3_nt
- | TRBJ2-7 | TRBV19 | - | CASSTLGEEQYF | TGTGCCAGTAGTACTTTAGGCGAGGAGCAGTACTTC
- | TRBJ1-1 | TRBV7-9 | - | CASSPTNLNTEAFF | TGTGCCAGCAGCCCGACGAATTTGAACACTGAAGCTTTCTTT
- | TRBJ2-5 | TRBV7-2 | - | CASRTETDEETQYF | TGTGCCAGCCGCACGGAGACTGACGAAGAGACCCAGTACTTC
few | TRBJ1-1 | TRBV20-1 | - | CSASPGGGKTEAFF | TGCAGTGCTAGTCCGGGCGGAGGAAAGACTGAAGCTTTCTTT
- | TRBJ1-1 | TRBV14 | - | CASSQEPGTLGGAFF | TGTGCCAGCAGCCAAGAGCCGGGCACGCTCGGTGGAGCTTTCTTT
few | TRBJ2-3 | TRBV20-1 | TRBD2 | CSAREPLAGGHTDTQYF | TGCAGTGCTAGAGAACCTTTAGCGGGGGGCCACACAGATACGCAGTATTTT
few | TRBJ1-6 | TRBV18 | - | CASSLGTISPLHF | TGTGCCAGCTCGCTCGGGACAATTTCACCCCTCCACTTT
- | TRBJ2-5 | TRBV20-1 | - | CSARDSAETQYF | TGCAGTGCTAGAGATAGCGCAGAGACCCAGTACTTC
- | TRBJ2-7 | TRBV5-1 | TRBD1 | CASSYSTGSSSYNEQYF | TGCGCCAGCAGCTACTCGACAGGGTCGAGCTCCTACAATGAGCAGTACTTC
- | TRBJ2-7 | TRBV5-6 | - | CASRSWDEQYF | TGTGCCAGCAGATCCTGGGACGAGCAGTACTTC
- | TRBJ2-1 | TRBV3-1 | - | CASSQDGFRGNEQFF | TGTGCCAGCAGCCAAGACGGGTTCCGTGGCAATGAGCAGTTCTTC
few | TRBJ2-2 | TRBV4-2 | TRBD1 | CASSHRQGMGTGELFF | TGTGCCAGCAGCCATAGACAGGGAATGGGCACCGGGGAGCTGTTTTTT
- | TRBJ1-5 | TRBV6-1 | - | CASSEGTEGAQHF | TGTGCCAGCAGTGAGGGGACTGAAGGGGCCCAGCATTTT
- | TRBJ1-3 | TRBV6-6 | - | CASSYTGSGNTIYF | TGTGCCAGCAGTTACACAGGCTCTGGAAACACCATATATTTT